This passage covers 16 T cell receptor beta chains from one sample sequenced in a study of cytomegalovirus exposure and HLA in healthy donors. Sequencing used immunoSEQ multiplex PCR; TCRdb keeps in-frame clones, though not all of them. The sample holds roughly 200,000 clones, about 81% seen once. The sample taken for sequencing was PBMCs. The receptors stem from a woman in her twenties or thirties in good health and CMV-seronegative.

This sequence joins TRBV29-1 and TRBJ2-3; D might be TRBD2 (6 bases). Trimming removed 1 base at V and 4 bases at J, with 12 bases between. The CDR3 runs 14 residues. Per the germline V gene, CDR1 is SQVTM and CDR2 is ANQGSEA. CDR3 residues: CSVEVGTPPDTQYF. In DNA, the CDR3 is TGCAGCGTTGAAGTCGGGACTCCACCAGATACGCAGTATTTT.

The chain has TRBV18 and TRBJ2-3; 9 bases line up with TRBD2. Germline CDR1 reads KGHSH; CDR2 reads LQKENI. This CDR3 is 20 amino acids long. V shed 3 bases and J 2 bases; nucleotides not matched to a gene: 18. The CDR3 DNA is TGTGCCAGCTCACCCAGCGTAAATAGCGGGAGAGCTAGCGCCACAGATACGCAGTATTTT. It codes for CASSPSVNSGRASATDTQYF.

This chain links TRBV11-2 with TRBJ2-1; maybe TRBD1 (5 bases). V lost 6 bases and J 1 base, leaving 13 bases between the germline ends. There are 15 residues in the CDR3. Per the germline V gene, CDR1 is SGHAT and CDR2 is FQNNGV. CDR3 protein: CASRSLRVSYNEQFF. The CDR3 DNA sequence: TGTGCCAGCAGATCTCTCAGGGTATCCTACAATGAGCAGTTCTTC.

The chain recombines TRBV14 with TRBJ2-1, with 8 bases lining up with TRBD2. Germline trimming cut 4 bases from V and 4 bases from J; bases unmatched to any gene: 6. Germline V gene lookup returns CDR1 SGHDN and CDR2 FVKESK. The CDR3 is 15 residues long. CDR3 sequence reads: CASSLRGGLYNEQFF. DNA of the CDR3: TGTGCCAGCAGCCTACGGGGGGGACTATACAATGAGCAGTTCTTC.

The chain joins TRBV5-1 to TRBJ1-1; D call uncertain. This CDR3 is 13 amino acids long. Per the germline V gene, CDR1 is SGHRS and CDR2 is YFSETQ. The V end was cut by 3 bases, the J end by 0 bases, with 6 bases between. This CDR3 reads CASSSPMNTEAFF. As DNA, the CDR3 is TGCGCCAGCAGCTCCCCAATGAACACTGAAGCTTTCTTT.

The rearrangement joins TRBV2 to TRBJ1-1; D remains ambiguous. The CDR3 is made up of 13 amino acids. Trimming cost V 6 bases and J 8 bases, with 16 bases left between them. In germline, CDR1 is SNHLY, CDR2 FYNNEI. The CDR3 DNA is TGTGCCAGCAGGTACCGGGAGGGCTTAGAAGCTTTCTTT. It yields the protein CASRYREGLEAFF. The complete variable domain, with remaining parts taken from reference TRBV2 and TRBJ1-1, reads EPEVTQTPSHQVTQMGQEVILRCVPISNHLYFYWYRQILGQKVEFLVSFYNNEISEKSEIFDDQFSVERPDGSNFTLKIRSTKLEDSAMYFCASRYREGLEAFFGQGTRLTVV.

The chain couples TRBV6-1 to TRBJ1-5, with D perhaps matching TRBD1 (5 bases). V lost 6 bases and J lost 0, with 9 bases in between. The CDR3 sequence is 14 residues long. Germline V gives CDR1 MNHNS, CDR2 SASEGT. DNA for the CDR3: TGTGCCAGCAGGCCTGGGGCTAGCAATCAGCCCCAGCATTTT. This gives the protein CASRPGASNQPQHF.

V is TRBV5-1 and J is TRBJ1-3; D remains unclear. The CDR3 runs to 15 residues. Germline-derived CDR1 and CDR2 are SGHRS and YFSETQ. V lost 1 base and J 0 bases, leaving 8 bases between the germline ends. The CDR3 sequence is CASSLLGDSGNTIYF. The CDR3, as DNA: TGCGCCAGCAGCTTGTTAGGAGACTCTGGAAACACCATATATTTT.

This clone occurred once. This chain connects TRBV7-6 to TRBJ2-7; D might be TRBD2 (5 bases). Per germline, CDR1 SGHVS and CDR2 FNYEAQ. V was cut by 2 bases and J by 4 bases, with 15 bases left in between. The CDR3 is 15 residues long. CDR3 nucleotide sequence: TGTGCCAGCAGCTTATTGCCGGGAACGGAATACGAGCAGTACTTC. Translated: CASSLLPGTEYEQYF.

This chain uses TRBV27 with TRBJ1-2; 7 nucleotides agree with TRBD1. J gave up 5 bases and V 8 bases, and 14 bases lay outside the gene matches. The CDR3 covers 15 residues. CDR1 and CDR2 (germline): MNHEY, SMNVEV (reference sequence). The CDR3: CASRAGGQPGYGYTF. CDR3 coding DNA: TGTGCCAGCCGCGCAGGGGGACAGCCCGGGTATGGCTACACCTTC.

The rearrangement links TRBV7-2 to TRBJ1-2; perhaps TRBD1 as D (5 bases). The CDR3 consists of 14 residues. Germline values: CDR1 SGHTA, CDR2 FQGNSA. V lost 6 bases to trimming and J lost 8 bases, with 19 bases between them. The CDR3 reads CASSPSGGWYGYTF. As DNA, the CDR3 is TGTGCCAGCAGTCCTAGTGGGGGGTGGTACGGCTACACCTTC.

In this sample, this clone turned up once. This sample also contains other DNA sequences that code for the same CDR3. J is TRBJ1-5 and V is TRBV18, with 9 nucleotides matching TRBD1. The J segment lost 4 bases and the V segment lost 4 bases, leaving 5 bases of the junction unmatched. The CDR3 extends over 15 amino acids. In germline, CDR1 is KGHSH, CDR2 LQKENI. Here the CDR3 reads CASSLRTGENQPQHF. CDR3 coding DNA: TGTGCCAGCTCACTCCGGACAGGGGAGAATCAGCCCCAGCATTTT.

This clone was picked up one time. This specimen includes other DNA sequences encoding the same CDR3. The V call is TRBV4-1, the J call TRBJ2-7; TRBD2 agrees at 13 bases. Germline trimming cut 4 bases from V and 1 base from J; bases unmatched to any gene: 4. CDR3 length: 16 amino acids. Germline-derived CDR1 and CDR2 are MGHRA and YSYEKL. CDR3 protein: CASSRTSGRPSYEQYF. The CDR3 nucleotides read TGCGCCAGCAGCCGGACTAGCGGGAGACCGTCCTACGAGCAGTACTTC.

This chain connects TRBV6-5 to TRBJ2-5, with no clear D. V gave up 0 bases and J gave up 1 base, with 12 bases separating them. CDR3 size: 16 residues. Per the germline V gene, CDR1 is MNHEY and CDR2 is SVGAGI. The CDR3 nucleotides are TGTGCCAGCAGTTACTCGTACTATCAGTCCCAAGAGACCCAGTACTTC. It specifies CASSYSYYQSQETQYF.

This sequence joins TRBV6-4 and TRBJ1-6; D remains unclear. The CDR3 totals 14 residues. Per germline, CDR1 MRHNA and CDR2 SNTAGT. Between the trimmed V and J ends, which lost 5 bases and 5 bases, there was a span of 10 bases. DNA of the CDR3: TGTGCCAGCAGTCACCAAAGCAATAATTCACCCCTCCACTTT. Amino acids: CASSHQSNNSPLHF.

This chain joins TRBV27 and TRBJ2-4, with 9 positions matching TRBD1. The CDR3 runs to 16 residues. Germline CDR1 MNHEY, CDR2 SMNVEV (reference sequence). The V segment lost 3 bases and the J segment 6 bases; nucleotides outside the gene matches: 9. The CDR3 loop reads CASSFKTGGAGNIQYF. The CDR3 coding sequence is TGTGCCAGCAGTTTTAAAACAGGGGGCGCAGGAAACATTCAGTACTTC.